This TCR beta chain was sequenced for a study of control samples from healthy donors and cancer patients. Libraries were prepared by immunoSEQ multiplex PCR; TCRdb keeps only in-frame clonotypes and omits some of them. The sample's table shows fewer than 200,000 clones. Germline V gene sequence: CDR1 SNHLY, CDR2 FYNNEI. This CDR3 has 11 amino acids. The J gene is TRBJ1-2, the V gene TRBV2; D is possibly TRBD1 (6 bases). The sample was blood. The receptor comes from a woman in her twenties or thirties in good health. The DNA for the CDR3 is TGTACGGAGGGGGGCGAGAGTGGCTACACCTTC. Amino acids: CTEGGESGYTF.